This record covers a single T cell receptor (beta chain). The data were obtained in a study of OX40 agonist ivuxolimab in advanced cancers. Assay: immunoSEQ multiplex PCR; the TCRdb copy retains only in-frame clones and omits some. Altogether roughly 48,000 clones are present, around nine tenths being singletons, with the ten largest covering about 9.3%. The clonotype comes from an adult with an advanced solid tumor such as melanoma, head and neck, liver or kidney cancer. This material consisted of CD4+ or CD8+ T cells sorted from blood, taken in a trial of the OX40 agonist ivuxolimab.

Here the CDR3 reads CASKEVQGGGTEAFF. The CDR3 nucleotides read TGTGCCAGTAAAGAGGTACAGGGCGGTGGCACTGAAGCTTTCTTT. The rearrangement uses TRBV19 and TRBJ1-1; tentatively, D is TRBD1 (6 bases). CDR1 is LNHDA, CDR2 SQIVND, per germline (reference sequence). This CDR3 comprises 15 residues. Trimming pared 7 bases from V and 4 bases from J, leaving 19 bases between.